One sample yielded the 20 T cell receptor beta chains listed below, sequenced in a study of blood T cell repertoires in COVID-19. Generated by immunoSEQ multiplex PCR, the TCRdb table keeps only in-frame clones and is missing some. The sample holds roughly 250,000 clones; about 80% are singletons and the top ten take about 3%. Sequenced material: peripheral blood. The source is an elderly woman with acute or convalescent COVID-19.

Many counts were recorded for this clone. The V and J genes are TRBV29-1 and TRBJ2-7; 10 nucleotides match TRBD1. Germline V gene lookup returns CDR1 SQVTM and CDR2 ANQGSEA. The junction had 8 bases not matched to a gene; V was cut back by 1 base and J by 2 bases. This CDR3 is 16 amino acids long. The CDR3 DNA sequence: TGCAGCGTTGAAGGTTTAAGAGGACAGGGGGCCTACGAGCAGTACTTC. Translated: CSVEGLRGQGAYEQYF.

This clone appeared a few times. The CDR3 nucleotides read TGTGCCAGTAGTCTTTCCGGACAGGGTAAATCACCCCTCCACTTT. This codes for CASSLSGQGKSPLHF. V usage is TRBV19 and J usage is TRBJ1-6; 8 bases line up with TRBD1. Germline CDR1 and CDR2: LNHDA and SQIVND (reference sequence). CDR3 size: 15 residues. Trimming removed 5 bases from V and 10 bases from J; junction bases left unmatched: 10.

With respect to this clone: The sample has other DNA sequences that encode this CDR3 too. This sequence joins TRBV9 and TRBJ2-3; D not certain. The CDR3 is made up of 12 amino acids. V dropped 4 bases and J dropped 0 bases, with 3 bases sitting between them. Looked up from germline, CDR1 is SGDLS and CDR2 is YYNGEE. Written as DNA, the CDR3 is TGTGCCAGCAGCCGTAGCACAGATACGCAGTATTTT. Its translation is CASSRSTDTQYF.

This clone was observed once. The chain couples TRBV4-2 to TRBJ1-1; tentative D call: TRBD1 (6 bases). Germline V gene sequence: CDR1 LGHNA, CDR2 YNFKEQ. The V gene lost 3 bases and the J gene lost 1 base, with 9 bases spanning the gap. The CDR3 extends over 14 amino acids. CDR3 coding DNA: TGTGCCAGCAGCCAGACAGGAAGGAACACTGAAGCTTTCTTT. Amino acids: CASSQTGRNTEAFF.

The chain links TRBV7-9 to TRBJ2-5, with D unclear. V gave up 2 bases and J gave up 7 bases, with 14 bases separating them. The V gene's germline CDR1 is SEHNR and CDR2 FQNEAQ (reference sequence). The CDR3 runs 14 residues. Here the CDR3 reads CASSLSTTPGTQYF. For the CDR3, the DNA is TGTGCCAGCAGCTTATCGACCACCCCGGGGACCCAGTACTTC.

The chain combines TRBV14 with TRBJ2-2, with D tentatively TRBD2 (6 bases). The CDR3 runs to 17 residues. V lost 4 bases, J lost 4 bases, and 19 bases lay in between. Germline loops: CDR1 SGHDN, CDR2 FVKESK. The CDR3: CASSRPGPRAGTGELFF. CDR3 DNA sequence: TGTGCCAGCAGCCGACCGGGACCCCGAGCGGGCACCGGGGAGCTGTTTTTT. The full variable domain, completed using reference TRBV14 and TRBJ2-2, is EAGVTQFPSHSVIEKGQTVTLRCDPISGHDNLYWYRRVMGKEIKFLLHFVKESKQDESGMPNNRFLAERTGGTYSTLKVQPAELEDSGVYFCASSRPGPRAGTGELFFGEGSRLTVL.

The CDR3 loop is CASSLPEPRTSGGRSNTGELFF. The DNA for the CDR3 is TGTGCCAGCAGCCTACCCGAACCTCGAACTAGCGGGGGGCGTTCCAACACCGGGGAGCTGTTTTTT. The genes are TRBV4-2 and TRBJ2-2; 12 bases map to TRBD2. With 4 bases clipped from V and 2 bases from J, the junction kept 20 bases outside the gene matches. Germline CDR1 is LGHNA and CDR2 is YNFKEQ. The CDR3 spans 22 residues.

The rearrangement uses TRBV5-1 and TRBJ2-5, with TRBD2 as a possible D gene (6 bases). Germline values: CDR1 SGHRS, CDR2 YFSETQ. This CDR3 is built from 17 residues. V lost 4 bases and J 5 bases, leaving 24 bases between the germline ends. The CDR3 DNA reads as TGCGCCAGCAGCACCGGCACGGCACTCCGAGGAGGGGAGACCCAGTACTTC. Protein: CASSTGTALRGGETQYF.

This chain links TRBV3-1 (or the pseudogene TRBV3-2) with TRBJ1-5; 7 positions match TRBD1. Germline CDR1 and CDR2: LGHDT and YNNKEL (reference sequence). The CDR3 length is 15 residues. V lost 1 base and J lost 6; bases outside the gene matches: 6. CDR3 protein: CASSQGGGASQPQHF. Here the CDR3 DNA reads TGTGCCAGCAGCCAAGGAGGGGGCGCAAGTCAGCCCCAGCATTTT.

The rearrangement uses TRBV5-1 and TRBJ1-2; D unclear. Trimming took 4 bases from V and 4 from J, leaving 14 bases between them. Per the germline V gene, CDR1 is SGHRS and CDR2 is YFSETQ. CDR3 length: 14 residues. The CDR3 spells CASSPASPLYGYTF. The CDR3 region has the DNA TGCGCCAGCAGCCCTGCCAGTCCCCTCTATGGCTACACCTTC.

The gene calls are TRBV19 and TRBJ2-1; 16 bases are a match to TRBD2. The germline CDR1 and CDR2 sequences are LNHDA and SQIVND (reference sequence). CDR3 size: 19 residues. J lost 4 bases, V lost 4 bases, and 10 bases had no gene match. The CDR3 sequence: CASSTGGTSGRGDYNEQFF. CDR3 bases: TGTGCCAGTAGTACCGGAGGGACTAGCGGGAGGGGGGATTACAATGAGCAGTTCTTC.

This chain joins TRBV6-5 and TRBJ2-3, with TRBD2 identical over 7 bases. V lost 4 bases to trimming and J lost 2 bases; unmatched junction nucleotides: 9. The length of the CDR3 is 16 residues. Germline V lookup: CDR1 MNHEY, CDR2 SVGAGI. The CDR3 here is CASSSSGTKHTDTQYF. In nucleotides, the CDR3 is TGTGCCAGCAGTTCCTCCGGGACTAAGCACACAGATACGCAGTATTTT.

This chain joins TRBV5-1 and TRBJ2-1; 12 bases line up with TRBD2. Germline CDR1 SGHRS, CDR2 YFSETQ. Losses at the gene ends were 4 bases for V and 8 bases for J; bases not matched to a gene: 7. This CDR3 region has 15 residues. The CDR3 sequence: CASSGASGGVDEQFF. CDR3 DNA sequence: TGCGCCAGCAGCGGAGCTAGCGGGGGGGTAGATGAGCAGTTCTTC.

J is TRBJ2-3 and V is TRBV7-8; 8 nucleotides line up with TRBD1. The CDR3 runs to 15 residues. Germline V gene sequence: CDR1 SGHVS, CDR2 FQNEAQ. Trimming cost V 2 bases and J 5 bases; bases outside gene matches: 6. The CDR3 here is CASSLWGQAGDTQYF. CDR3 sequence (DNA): TGTGCCAGCAGCTTATGGGGACAGGCGGGAGATACGCAGTATTTT. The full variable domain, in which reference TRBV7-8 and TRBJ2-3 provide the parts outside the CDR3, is GAGVSQSPRYKVAKRGQDVALRCDPISGHVSLFWYQQALGQGPEFLTYFQNEAQLDKSGLPSDRFFAERPEGSVSTLKIQRTQQEDSAVYLCASSLWGQAGDTQYFGPGTRLTVL.

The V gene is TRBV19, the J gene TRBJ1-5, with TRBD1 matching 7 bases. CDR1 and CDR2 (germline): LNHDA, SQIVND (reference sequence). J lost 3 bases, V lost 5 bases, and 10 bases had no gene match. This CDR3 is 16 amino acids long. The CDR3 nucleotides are TGTGCCAGTAGTTACGACAGACAGGGTTTCAATCAGCCCCAGCATTTT. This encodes CASSYDRQGFNQPQHF.

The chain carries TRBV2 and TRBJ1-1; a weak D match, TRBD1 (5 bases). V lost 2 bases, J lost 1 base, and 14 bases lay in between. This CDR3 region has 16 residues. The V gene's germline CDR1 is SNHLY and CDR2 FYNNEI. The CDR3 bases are TGTGCCAGCAGTGAACTGTTTGGCAGGGAGAACACTGAAGCTTTCTTT. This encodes CASSELFGRENTEAFF. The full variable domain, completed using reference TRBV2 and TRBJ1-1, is EPEVTQTPSHQVTQMGQEVILRCVPISNHLYFYWYRQILGQKVEFLVSFYNNEISEKSEIFDDQFSVERPDGSNFTLKIRSTKLEDSAMYFCASSELFGRENTEAFFGQGTRLTVV.

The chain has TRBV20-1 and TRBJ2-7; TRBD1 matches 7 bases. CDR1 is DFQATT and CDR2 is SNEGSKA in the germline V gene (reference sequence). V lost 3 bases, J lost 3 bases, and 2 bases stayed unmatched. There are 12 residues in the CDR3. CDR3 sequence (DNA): TGCAGTGCTAGTGCAGGGGGCTACGAGCAGTACTTC. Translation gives CSASAGGYEQYF.

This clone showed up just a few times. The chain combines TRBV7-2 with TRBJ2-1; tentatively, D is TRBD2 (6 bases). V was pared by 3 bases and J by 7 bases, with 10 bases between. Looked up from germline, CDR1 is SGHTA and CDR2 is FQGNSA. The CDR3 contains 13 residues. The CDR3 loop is CASSFIGRNEQFF. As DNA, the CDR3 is TGTGCCAGCAGCTTTATAGGGAGGAATGAGCAGTTCTTC.

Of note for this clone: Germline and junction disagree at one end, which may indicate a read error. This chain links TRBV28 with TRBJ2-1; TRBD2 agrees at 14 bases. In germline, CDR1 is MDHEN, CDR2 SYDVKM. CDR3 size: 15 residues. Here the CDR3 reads CASSRGTSGGAAVVF. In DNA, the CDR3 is TGTGCCAGCAGCCGAGGGACTAGCGGGGGTGCCGCAGTAGTCTTC.

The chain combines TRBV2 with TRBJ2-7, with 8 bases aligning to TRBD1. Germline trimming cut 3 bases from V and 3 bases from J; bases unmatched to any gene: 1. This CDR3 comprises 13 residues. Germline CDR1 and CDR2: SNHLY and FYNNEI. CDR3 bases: TGTGCCAGCAGTGACAGGGGGCTCTACGAGCAGTACTTC. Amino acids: CASSDRGLYEQYF.